Reported below is one T cell receptor beta chain. TCRdb's table, derived via immunoSEQ multiplex PCR, lists solely in-frame clones and lacks some. This table has approximately 6,800 clones, 88% appearing once. The trim removed 1 base at V and 7 bases at J, leaving 9 bases unmatched. There are 16 residues in the CDR3. CDR1 SGDLS and CDR2 YYNGEE come from the germline V gene. The data are from a study of tumor T cells in aggressive B-cell lymphoma. This TCR came from an adult with diffuse large B cell lymphoma. Some clones in this sample may be carry-over from other donors' samples. The V and J genes are TRBV9 and TRBJ2-1, with 9 positions matching TRBD2. Sequenced sample: tumor tissue. For the CDR3, the DNA is TGTGCCAGCAGCGTAAACGGCGGGGGGGCATGGAATGAGCAGTTCTTC. It specifies CASSVNGGGAWNEQFF.